Sequencing of this TCR beta chain was carried out in a study of T cells in Graves' hyperthyroidism and ophthalmopathy. TCR beta CDR3 regions were amplified from RNA transcripts. Carried out on the TCR CDR3, a first-round RT-PCR used the HTBI primer set. Each CDR3 protein is one row after TCRdb ran MiXCR on the multiplex PCR reads. The table lists some 270,000 distinct CDR3 sequences, approximately 15% of them singletons. The CDR3 has 14 amino acids. CDR1 is KGHDR and CDR2 is SFDVKD in the germline V gene. Between the trimmed V and J ends, which lost 10 bases and 2 bases, there was a span of 16 bases. This clonotype was found many times.

This clonotype originated in a woman between 40 and 50 years old with Graves' hyperthyroidism. Sequencing was carried out using blood. The chain links TRBV24-1 to TRBJ2-5; D may correspond to TRBD1 or TRBD2 (5 bases each). CDR3 sequence: CATGDRRSQETQYF. CDR3 nucleotides: TGTGCCACGGGGGATCGTCGTTCGCAAGAGACCCAGTACTTC.